This TCR beta chain came from a study of cytomegalovirus exposure and HLA in healthy donors. Study-level information: Genetic ancestry analysis placed approximately 78% of the 398 donors that were genotyped in the Caucasian-associated cluster. Whole-study findings and limits: A later examination showed that TCR association rates differed by HLA locus, with DRB1 most and HLA-C fewest. Per a prior analysis, the majority of TCR beta V segments were productive roughly 90% or roughly 30% of the time. In vitro assays verified that a few CMV-associated chains recognized CMV antigens specifically.

In the PCR, 60 Vbeta and 13 Jbeta primers were used. Method: immunoSEQ multiplex PCR; TCRdb's copy keeps in-frame clones and lacks some. Of about 160,000 clones in the sample, just under 75% were seen once. Trimming pared 11 bases from V and 1 base from J, leaving 14 bases between. CDR3 length equals 13 residues. CDR1 KGHSH and CDR2 LQKENI come from the germline V gene. Remarks on this clone: Its antigen is currently unknown.

This rearrangement joins TRBV18 to TRBJ1-1; D might be TRBD1 (6 bases). The clonotype was recovered from a woman aged 18-29 years in good health and CMV-seronegative. Sequenced sample: PBMCs. CDR3 sequence (DNA): TGTGCCTCCCGCGGGGGCCGGAACACTGAAGCTTTCTTT. Translation: CASRGGRNTEAFF.